Sequencing of this T cell receptor (beta chain) was carried out in a study of regulatory T cells in long-lasting Graves disease. The sample's time point: newly diagnosed GD, antithyroid drugs for less than 3 months. From PBMCs, RNA was extracted and then used to make the TCR library. In building TCR beta libraries, iRepertoire HTBI primers were used together with Arm-PCR of CDR3 regions. TCRdb independently ran MiXCR on the multiplex PCR reads; one entry per CDR3 protein. The sample includes around 470,000 distinct CDR3 sequences, less than 15% seen only once; the top ten take roughly 15%. This clonotype appeared many times. The CDR3 is 13 amino acids. Germline values: CDR1 SGHAT, CDR2 FQNNGV. The V and J ends lost 4 bases and 5 bases respectively, with 11 bases between them. The sample was also linked to a second study, of T cells in Graves' hyperthyroidism and ophthalmopathy. This second report adds: Exclusion of patients followed from uncontrolled infection, other autoimmune disease, pregnancy or lactation. Peripheral blood also featured most of the thyroid clonotypes expanded above 0.001.

The sequence derives from a woman aged 45-59 years with Graves disease. Specimen: peripheral blood mononuclear cells (PBMCs), collected at new diagnosis, from a patient treated with antithyroid drugs. J is TRBJ1-1 and V is TRBV11-2; TRBD1 is a possible D gene (6 bases). CDR3 sequence reads: CASSSGGGTEAFF. The CDR3 DNA sequence: TGTGCCAGCAGCTCCGGAGGGGGGACTGAAGCTTTCTTT.